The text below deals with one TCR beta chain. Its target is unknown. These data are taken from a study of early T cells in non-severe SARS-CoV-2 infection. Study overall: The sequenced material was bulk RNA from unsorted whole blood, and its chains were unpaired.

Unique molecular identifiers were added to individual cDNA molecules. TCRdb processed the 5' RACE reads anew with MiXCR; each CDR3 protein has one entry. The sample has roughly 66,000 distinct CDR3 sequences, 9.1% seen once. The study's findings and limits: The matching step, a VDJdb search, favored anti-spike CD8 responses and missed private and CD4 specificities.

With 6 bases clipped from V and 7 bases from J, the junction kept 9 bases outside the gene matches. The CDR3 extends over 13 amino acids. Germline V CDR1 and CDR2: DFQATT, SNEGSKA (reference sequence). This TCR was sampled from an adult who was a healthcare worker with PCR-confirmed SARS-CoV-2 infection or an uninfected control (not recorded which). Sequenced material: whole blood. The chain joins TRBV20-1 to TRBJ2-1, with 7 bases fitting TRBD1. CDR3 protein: CSAGMTGINEQFF. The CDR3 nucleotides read TGCAGTGCGGGGATGACAGGGATAAATGAGCAGTTCTTC.